The 14 T cell receptor beta chains in this list originate from one sample, sequenced in a study of T cell clusters in autoimmune cytopenias. One tube held mixed TRB-A and TRB-B primer pools for touch-down PCR. From the multiplex PCR reads, TCRdb lists one entry per CDR3 protein and no DNA. The table for this sample gives some 7,800 distinct CDR3 sequences. TRB amplification used roughly 250 ng of peripheral blood genomic DNA. Sequenced: peripheral blood. All receptors derive from a human donor with an autoimmune cytopenia or autoimmune hepatitis (not recorded which).

The rearrangement links TRBV14 to TRBJ2-7. From germline, CDR1 is SGHDN and CDR2 FVKESK. This CDR3 is built from 11 residues. CDR3 in amino acids: CASSSRYEQYF. Filled out from reference TRBV14 and TRBJ2-7, the complete variable domain reads EAGVTQFPSHSVIEKGQTVTLRCDPISGHDNLYWYRRVMGKEIKFLLHFVKESKQDESGMPNNRFLAERTGGTYSTLKVQPAELEDSGVYFCASSSRYEQYFGPGTRLTVT.

Here the CDR3 reads CSAHPREGRETQYF. The chain combines TRBV20-1 with TRBJ2-5; the D call from TCRdb, TRBD1, cannot be confirmed without DNA. Germline CDR1 DFQATT, CDR2 SNEGSKA (reference sequence). CDR3 length: 14 residues.

This clonotype is medium-sized by frequency. The J gene is TRBJ1-1, the V gene TRBV29-1. The CDR3 is 11 residues long. In germline, CDR1 is SQVTM, CDR2 ANQGSEA. This CDR3 is CSGRWGTEAFF.

This rearrangement joins TRBV27 to TRBJ1-2; TCRdb's D call, TRBD1, is unchecked because there is no DNA. The CDR3 consists of 18 residues. From germline, CDR1 is MNHEY and CDR2 SMNVEV (reference sequence). The CDR3 loop reads CASSPFAELQGARGGYTF.

The rearrangement links TRBV6-5 to TRBJ2-2; the D call from TCRdb, TRBD2, cannot be confirmed without DNA. This CDR3 comprises 16 residues. Germline CDR1 MNHEY, CDR2 SVGAGI. The CDR3 sequence is CASSRPAGGHTGELFF.

The chain is built from TRBV12-3 or TRBV12-4 and TRBJ2-2. There are 14 residues in the CDR3. The CDR3 loop reads CASSLQGGTGELFF.

CDR3 loop: CASSPDETGELFF. The chain carries TRBV5-4 and TRBJ2-2. CDR3 length: 13 residues. CDR1 is SGHNT and CDR2 is YYREEE in the germline V gene (reference sequence).

This clonotype ranks as medium-sized (0.01 to 0.1%) in terms of frequency. The rearrangement uses TRBV20-1 and TRBJ2-7; TCRdb proposes TRBD1, but this gene call is untestable without DNA. In germline, CDR1 is DFQATT, CDR2 SNEGSKA (reference sequence). This CDR3 is built from 15 residues. The CDR3 here is CSARKMSGTGDEQYF.

This clonotype is medium-sized by frequency. CDR3 residues: CSARPGLLAGEDTQYF. This chain uses TRBV20-1 with TRBJ2-3; TCRdb picks TRBD2, but there is no DNA to check that call. The CDR3 totals 16 residues. Germline V lookup: CDR1 DFQATT, CDR2 SNEGSKA (reference sequence).

In terms of frequency, this clonotype is hyperexpanded. The J gene is TRBJ1-4, the V gene TRBV10-3; TCRdb names TRBD1, which stays unverified in the absence of DNA. Germline CDR1 and CDR2: ENHRY and SYGVKD. The CDR3 is 14 amino acids. This CDR3 is CAISGQGAEEKLFF.

The genes are TRBV27 and TRBJ1-5. The CDR3 extends over 16 amino acids. The V gene's germline CDR1 is MNHEY and CDR2 SMNVEV (reference sequence). The CDR3: CASRALYGISNQPQHF.

The chain recombines TRBV2 with TRBJ1-1. Germline V gene sequence: CDR1 SNHLY, CDR2 FYNNEI. This CDR3 is 13 amino acids long. CDR3 region: CASSSTPNTEAFF.

The genes are TRBV18 and TRBJ2-3; there is no DNA to check the TCRdb D call of TRBD1. Germline assignment: CDR1 KGHSH and CDR2 LQKENI. The CDR3 contains 15 residues. CDR3 region: CASSPNRGTTDTQYF.

The chain uses TRBV5-1 and TRBJ1-4. The germline CDR1 and CDR2 sequences are SGHRS and YFSETQ. The CDR3 contains 11 residues. The CDR3 sequence: CASSLGEKLFF. The full variable domain, rest sourced from reference TRBV5-1 and TRBJ1-4, is KAGVTQTPRYLIKTRGQQVTLSCSPISGHRSVSWYQQTPGQGLQFLFEYFSETQRNKGNFPGRFSGRQFSNSRSEMNVSTLELGDSALYLCASSLGEKLFFGSGTQLSVL.